This T cell receptor beta chain is from a study of shared clonotypes between healthy human individuals. Study-level findings and limits: Apart from blood, nothing was sampled; tissue repertoires likely differ. Generation probabilities of non-shared clonotypes were lower (relative to those shared by all four donors).

Notes on this clone: Its antigen is still unknown.

Naive CD8 isolation took CD45RO-negative cells positively selected for CCR7 and excluded terminally differentiated effector memory CD45RA+ cells. Each donor was a Caucasian adult residing in Nashville, Tennessee. Assay execution proceeded at the deep level. The method was immunoSEQ multiplex PCR; TCRdb's version includes in-frame clones alone and lacks a portion of them. Here the sample spans about 2,100,000 clones, 93% being singletons. Trimming took off 0 bases at V and 3 bases at J, with 12 bases between the two ends. This CDR3 region has 15 residues. CDR1 PRHDT and CDR2 FYEKMQ come from the germline V gene (reference sequence).

The rearrangement uses TRBV13 and TRBJ2-7; a possible D gene is TRBD2 (5 bases). Source material: naive CD8+ T cells from PBMCs. The clonotype originates from a man between 18 and 29 years old in good health. Some clones in this sample may be carry-over from other donors' samples. The CDR3 DNA follows: TGTGCCAGCAGCTTAGGCCGGGGAGATTTCTACGAGCAGTACTTC. It codes for CASSLGRGDFYEQYF.